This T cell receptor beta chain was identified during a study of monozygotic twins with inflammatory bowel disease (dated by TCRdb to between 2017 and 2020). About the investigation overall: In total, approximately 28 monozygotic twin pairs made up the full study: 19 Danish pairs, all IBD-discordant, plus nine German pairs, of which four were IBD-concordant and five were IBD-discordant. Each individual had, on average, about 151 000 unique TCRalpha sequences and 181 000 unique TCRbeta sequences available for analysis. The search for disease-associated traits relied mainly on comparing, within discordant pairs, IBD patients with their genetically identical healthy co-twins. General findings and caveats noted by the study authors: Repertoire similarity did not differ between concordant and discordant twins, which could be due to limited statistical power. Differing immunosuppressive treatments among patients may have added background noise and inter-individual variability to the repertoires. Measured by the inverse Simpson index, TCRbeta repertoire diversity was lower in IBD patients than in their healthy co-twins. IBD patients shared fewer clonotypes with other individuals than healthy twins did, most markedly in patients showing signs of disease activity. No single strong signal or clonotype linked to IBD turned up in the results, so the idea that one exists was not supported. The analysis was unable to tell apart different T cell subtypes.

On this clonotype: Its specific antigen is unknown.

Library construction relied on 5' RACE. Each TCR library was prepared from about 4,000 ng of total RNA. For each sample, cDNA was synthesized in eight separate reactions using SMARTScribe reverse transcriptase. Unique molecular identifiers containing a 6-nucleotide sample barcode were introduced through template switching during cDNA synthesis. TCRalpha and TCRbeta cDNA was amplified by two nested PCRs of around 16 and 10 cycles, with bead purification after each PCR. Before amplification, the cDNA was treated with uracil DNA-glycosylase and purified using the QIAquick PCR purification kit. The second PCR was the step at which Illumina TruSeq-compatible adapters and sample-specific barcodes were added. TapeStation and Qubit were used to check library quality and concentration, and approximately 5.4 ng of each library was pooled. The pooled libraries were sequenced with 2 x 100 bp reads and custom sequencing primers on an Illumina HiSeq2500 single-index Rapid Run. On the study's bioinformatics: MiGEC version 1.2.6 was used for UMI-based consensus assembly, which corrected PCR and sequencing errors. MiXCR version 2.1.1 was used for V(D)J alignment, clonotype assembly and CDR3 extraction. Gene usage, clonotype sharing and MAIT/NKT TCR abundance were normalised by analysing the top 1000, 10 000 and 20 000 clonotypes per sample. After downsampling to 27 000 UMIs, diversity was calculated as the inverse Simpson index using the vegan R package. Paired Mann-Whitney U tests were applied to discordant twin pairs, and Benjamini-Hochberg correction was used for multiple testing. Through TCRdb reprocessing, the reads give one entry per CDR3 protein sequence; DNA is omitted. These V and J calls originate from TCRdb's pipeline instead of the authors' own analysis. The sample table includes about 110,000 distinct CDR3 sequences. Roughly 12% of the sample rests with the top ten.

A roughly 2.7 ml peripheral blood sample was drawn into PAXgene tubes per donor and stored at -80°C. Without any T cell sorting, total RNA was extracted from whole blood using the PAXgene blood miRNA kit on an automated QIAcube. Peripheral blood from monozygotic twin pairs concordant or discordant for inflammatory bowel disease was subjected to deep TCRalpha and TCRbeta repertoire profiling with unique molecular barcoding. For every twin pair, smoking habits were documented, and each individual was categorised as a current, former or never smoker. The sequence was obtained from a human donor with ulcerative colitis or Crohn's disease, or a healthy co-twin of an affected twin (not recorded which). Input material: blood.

The CDR3 protein sequence reads: CASSSQRGATYNEQFF. In this chain, TRBV7-9 is recombined with TRBJ2-1; TCRdb lists TRBD1, though no DNA is available to test this call. CDR1 and CDR2 are read off the germline V gene (reference sequence) as SEHNR and FQNEAQ. From its cysteine to its phenylalanine, the CDR3 spans 16 amino acids. No DNA is given. Joined to the reference TRBV7-9 and TRBJ2-1 proteins, this CDR3 gives the full variable domain: DTGVSQNPRHKITKRGQNVTFRCDPISEHNRLYWYRQTLGQGPEFLTYFQNEAQLEKSRLLSDRFSAERPKGSFSTLEIQRTEQGDSAMYLCASSSQRGATYNEQFFGPGTRLTVL.